One sample yielded the 29 T cell receptor beta chains listed below, sequenced in a study of T cells in localized non-small cell lung cancer. Sequencing was performed with immunoSEQ multiplex PCR; in TCRdb, only in-frame clones are kept and a portion is missing. Among around 50,000 clones listed, roughly 88% were seen once. The sample consisted of peripheral blood, taken before any cancer treatment. The receptor source for this set is a male donor older than 55 with stage III squamous cell lung carcinoma.

Written as DNA, the CDR3 is TGTGCCAGCAGCTTATCGGGAGGGGCAAATAATTCACCCCTCCACTTT. Its translation: CASSLSGGANNSPLHF. The chain carries TRBV7-9 and TRBJ1-6; perhaps TRBD1 as D (5 bases). Trimming took off 2 bases at V and 5 bases at J, with 13 bases between the two ends. The CDR3 totals 16 residues. In germline, CDR1 is SEHNR, CDR2 FQNEAQ (reference sequence).

The chain couples TRBV6-1 to TRBJ1-5; D remains ambiguous. CDR1 is MNHNS, CDR2 SASEGT, per germline. The CDR3 length is 15 residues. V dropped 1 base and J dropped 2 bases, with 9 bases sitting between them. The chain's CDR3 is CASSEENTRNQPQHF. The CDR3 DNA sequence: TGTGCCAGCAGTGAAGAGAACACACGCAATCAGCCCCAGCATTTT.

V usage is TRBV18 and J usage is TRBJ1-1; tentative D call: TRBD1 (5 bases). Germline CDR1 and CDR2: KGHSH and LQKENI. V lost 3 bases, J lost 4 bases, and 15 bases lay in between. The CDR3 is 15 residues long. CDR3 nucleotides: TGTGCCAGCTCACCCCCTCGGGGGGTGGGCACTGAAGCTTTCTTT. Amino acid sequence: CASSPPRGVGTEAFF.

The chain's CDR3 is CASSIAGRRYGYTF. The CDR3, as DNA: TGTGCCAGTAGTATAGCAGGGCGACGGTATGGCTACACCTTC. V usage is TRBV19 and J usage is TRBJ1-2; a possible D gene is TRBD1 (5 bases). Germline CDR1 reads LNHDA; CDR2 reads SQIVND (reference sequence). The V end lost 1 base, the J end lost 5 bases, and 11 bases lay between the germline ends. The CDR3 is 14 residues long.

The chain joins TRBV28 to TRBJ1-1, with D uncertain. Germline V lookup: CDR1 MDHEN, CDR2 SYDVKM. This CDR3 comprises 11 residues. Trimming removed 7 bases from V and 1 base from J, with 4 bases in between. The CDR3 protein is CASTENTEAFF. The CDR3 nucleotides are TGTGCCAGCACCGAGAACACTGAAGCTTTCTTT.

V usage is TRBV7-2 and J usage is TRBJ1-4; possibly TRBD1 for D (6 bases). The germline V and J ends were trimmed by 1 base and 6 bases, with 15 bases remaining between them. The CDR3 loop spans 16 amino acids. From germline, CDR1 is SGHTA and CDR2 FQGNSA. Here the CDR3 reads CASSLGADRRDEKLFF. The DNA of the CDR3 is TGTGCCAGCAGCTTAGGTGCCGACAGGAGGGATGAAAAACTGTTTTTT.

This clone is a singleton in its sample. The chain recombines TRBV10-3 with TRBJ1-6; possibly TRBD1 for D (5 bases). Germline CDR1 is ENHRY and CDR2 is SYGVKD. The CDR3 is made up of 16 amino acids. V was trimmed by 4 bases and J by 9 bases, leaving 19 bases between them. This chain's CDR3 is CAISGSAGTRSSPLHF. CDR3 coding DNA: TGTGCCATCAGTGGGAGTGCCGGGACCCGGAGTTCACCCCTCCACTTT.

V and J are TRBV5-1 and TRBJ2-7; 7 nucleotides agree with TRBD2. CDR1 is SGHRS and CDR2 is YFSETQ in the germline V gene. This CDR3 contains 14 residues. Germline trimming cut 2 bases from V and 2 bases from J; bases unmatched to any gene: 4. The CDR3 loop is CASSLSSGPYEQYF. CDR3 coding DNA: TGCGCCAGCAGCTTATCTAGCGGCCCCTACGAGCAGTACTTC.

This chain links TRBV4-2 with TRBJ2-4; 15 nucleotides agree with TRBD2. CDR1 LGHNA and CDR2 YNFKEQ come from the germline V gene. This CDR3 contains 19 residues. V lost 1 base, J lost 0 bases, and 4 bases stayed unmatched. DNA for the CDR3: TGTGCCAGCAGCCAAGCCGGACTAGCGGGAGGGATAGCCAAAAACATTCAGTACTTC. This codes for CASSQAGLAGGIAKNIQYF.

Here the CDR3 reads CASSMKASSGTF. DNA of the CDR3: TGTGCCAGCAGCATGAAAGCGTCGTCTGGCACCTTC. J is TRBJ1-2 and V is TRBV7-9; D is uncertain. The germline V gene has CDR1 SEHNR and CDR2 FQNEAQ (reference sequence). This CDR3 has 12 amino acids. V was cut by 5 bases and J by 13 bases, with 17 bases left in between.

The CDR3 reads CASSSYDDRDNSPLHF. CDR3 coding DNA: TGTGCCAGCAGTTCCTACGACGACAGGGATAATTCACCCCTCCACTTT. This chain links TRBV28 with TRBJ1-6; 7 bases agree with TRBD1. Trimming took 4 bases from V and 5 from J; bases not matched to a gene: 8. Looked up from germline, CDR1 is MDHEN and CDR2 is SYDVKM. The CDR3 sequence is 16 residues long.

The table lists this clone with a count of one. The rearrangement links TRBV2 to TRBJ2-4; the D gene is possibly TRBD1 (6 bases). The germline CDR1 and CDR2 sequences are SNHLY and FYNNEI. V lost 4 bases, J lost 0 bases, and 10 bases lay in between. The length of the CDR3 is 15 residues. The CDR3 protein is CASSGTDRAKNIQYF. The CDR3 nucleotides read TGTGCCAGCAGTGGTACGGACAGAGCCAAAAACATTCAGTACTTC.

V usage is TRBV5-1 and J usage is TRBJ2-2; maybe TRBD1 (6 bases). Trimming took off 3 bases at V and 1 base at J, with 7 bases between the two ends. This CDR3 comprises 14 residues. Germline lookup yields CDR1 SGHRS and CDR2 YFSETQ. CDR3 in amino acids: CASSSGVNTGELFF. CDR3 in DNA: TGCGCCAGCAGCTCAGGGGTGAACACCGGGGAGCTGTTTTTT. Supplemented by reference TRBV5-1 and TRBJ2-2, the full variable domain reads KAGVTQTPRYLIKTRGQQVTLSCSPISGHRSVSWYQQTPGQGLQFLFEYFSETQRNKGNFPGRFSGRQFSNSRSEMNVSTLELGDSALYLCASSSGVNTGELFFGEGSRLTVL.

This chain links TRBV29-1 with TRBJ2-2; D might be TRBD1 or TRBD2, each matching 6 bases. Trimming removed 6 bases from V and 0 bases from J, with 11 bases in between. The CDR3 is made up of 14 amino acids. Germline loops: CDR1 SQVTM, CDR2 ANQGSEA. Here the CDR3 DNA reads TGCAGCGTATCGGGGGCGGCGAACACCGGGGAGCTGTTTTTT. Translation: CSVSGAANTGELFF.

This clone was seen a single time. This chain joins TRBV5-1 and TRBJ1-6; the match to TRBD1 covers 9 bases. J was trimmed by 8 bases and V by 4 bases; bases with no gene match: 7. This CDR3 spans 15 amino acids. Looked up from germline, CDR1 is SGHRS and CDR2 is YFSETQ. The CDR3 is CASSGSGTGYSPLHF. CDR3 DNA sequence: TGCGCCAGCAGCGGATCCGGGACAGGGTATTCACCCCTCCACTTT.

This clone came up a few times. CDR3 protein: CASSQDSRGTEAFF. The DNA for the CDR3 is TGCGCCAGCAGCCAAGATTCGAGGGGCACTGAAGCTTTCTTT. V gene TRBV4-1 combines with J gene TRBJ1-1; D is possibly TRBD1 (5 bases). This CDR3 region has 14 residues. Trimming pared 0 bases from V and 4 bases from J, leaving 9 bases between. Per the germline V gene, CDR1 is MGHRA and CDR2 is YSYEKL.

The gene calls are TRBV19 and TRBJ2-5; TRBD1 matches at 7 bases. The CDR3 is 13 residues long. Per germline, CDR1 LNHDA and CDR2 SQIVND (reference sequence). V dropped 4 bases and J dropped 4; count of bases not matched to a gene: 3. The CDR3 protein is CASSTTGLETQYF. DNA of the CDR3: TGTGCCAGTAGTACGACAGGGCTAGAGACCCAGTACTTC.

The chain links TRBV5-1 to TRBJ1-1; 11 bases are shared with TRBD1. Trimming removed 2 bases from V and 10 bases from J; junction bases left unmatched: 4. This CDR3 region has 13 residues. In germline, CDR1 is SGHRS, CDR2 YFSETQ. CDR3 nucleotides: TGCGCCAGCAGCTTAGGACAGGGGGCTTCAGCTTTCTTT. It yields the protein CASSLGQGASAFF.

J is TRBJ2-6 and V is TRBV19, with D uncertain. V gave up 3 bases and J gave up 1 base, with 13 bases separating them. From germline, CDR1 is LNHDA and CDR2 SQIVND (reference sequence). The CDR3 is made up of 17 amino acids. The CDR3 spells CASSISLEWSGANVLTF. As DNA, the CDR3 is TGTGCCAGTAGTATTTCCCTGGAGTGGTCTGGGGCCAACGTCCTGACTTTC.

The V and J genes are TRBV6-6 and TRBJ1-2, with TRBD1 identical over 7 bases. The germline CDR1 and CDR2 sequences are MNHNY and SVGAGI (reference sequence). Germline trimming cut 5 bases from V and 4 bases from J; bases unmatched to any gene: 13. This CDR3 comprises 16 residues. This CDR3 is CASSRRTGSVPYGYTF. CDR3 nucleotides: TGTGCCAGCAGTCGCCGGACAGGTTCAGTTCCCTATGGCTACACCTTC.

V gene TRBV6-1 combines with J gene TRBJ2-2, with 10 bases identical to TRBD2. Germline V gene sequence: CDR1 MNHNS, CDR2 SASEGT. The CDR3 covers 15 residues. V shed 10 bases, J shed 2 bases, and the junction held 7 bases outside the gene matches. CDR3 sequence (DNA): TGTGCCACCCGAGGACTAGCGGCAAACACCGGGGAGCTGTTTTTT. It encodes CATRGLAANTGELFF.

The rearrangement joins TRBV27 to TRBJ2-1; the D is unclear. The germline V gene has CDR1 MNHEY and CDR2 SMNVEV (reference sequence). V was shortened by 8 bases and J by 5 bases, with 10 bases between the two germline ends. This CDR3 spans 12 amino acids. CDR3 sequence: CASQARNNEQFF. The CDR3 nucleotides read TGTGCCAGCCAAGCTAGAAACAATGAGCAGTTCTTC.

The CDR3 DNA sequence: TGTGCCATCAGTGAGACCCGGCGGGGGGACACCGGGGAGCTGTTTTTT. Its translation is CAISETRRGDTGELFF. J is TRBJ2-2 and V is TRBV10-3; TRBD2 aligns across 8 bases. The CDR3 loop spans 16 amino acids. The V segment lost 2 bases and the J segment 3 bases; nucleotides outside the gene matches: 5. CDR1 ENHRY and CDR2 SYGVKD come from the germline V gene.

The chain uses TRBV5-1 and TRBJ2-1, with TRBD2 identical over 14 bases. The CDR3 contains 17 residues. The trim removed 3 bases at V and 8 bases at J, leaving 10 bases unmatched. Germline V gene lookup returns CDR1 SGHRS and CDR2 YFSETQ. CDR3 sequence: CASSSLTSGRALDEQFF. The CDR3 coding sequence is TGCGCCAGCAGCTCCTTGACTAGCGGGAGGGCTCTGGATGAGCAGTTCTTC.

CDR3 sequence reads: CASRDPIAGWNEQFF. In DNA, the CDR3 is TGTGCCAGCAGGGACCCTATAGCGGGGTGGAATGAGCAGTTCTTC. The chain employs TRBV6-5 and TRBJ2-1; 8 positions match TRBD2. J gave up 7 bases and V 6 bases, and 11 bases lay outside the gene matches. CDR3 length equals 15 residues. Germline lookup yields CDR1 MNHEY and CDR2 SVGAGI.

The genes are TRBV7-9 and TRBJ1-1; D is unclear. V was clipped by 6 bases and J by 6 bases, with 17 bases between them. Germline CDR1 and CDR2: SEHNR and FQNEAQ (reference sequence). The CDR3 is made up of 14 amino acids. Written as DNA, the CDR3 is TGTGCCAGCAGACAAAAGAAGGAGCAGCCTGAAGCTTTCTTT. This encodes CASRQKKEQPEAFF.

The chain uses TRBV7-3 and TRBJ2-1; the match to TRBD2 covers 12 bases. The germline V gene has CDR1 SGHTA and CDR2 FQGTGA. The CDR3 spans 15 residues. V dropped 3 bases and J dropped 7; count of bases not matched to a gene: 4. The CDR3 here is CASSFGLAGGNEQFF. CDR3 nucleotides: TGTGCCAGCAGCTTTGGGCTAGCGGGAGGGAATGAGCAGTTCTTC.

This clone was observed a handful of times. J is TRBJ1-1 and V is TRBV6-5; D not certain. Germline V gene lookup returns CDR1 MNHEY and CDR2 SVGAGI. The germline V and J ends were trimmed by 8 bases and 7 bases, with 8 bases remaining between them. This CDR3 contains 10 residues. In DNA form, the CDR3 reads TGTGCCAGCGGGCGTTTTGAAGCTTTCTTT. Amino acids: CASGRFEAFF.

This clone was observed a handful of times. The chain combines TRBV20-1 with TRBJ1-1; no reliable D call. Trimming left V 0 bases short and J 7 bases short, with 6 bases between. Germline V lookup: CDR1 DFQATT, CDR2 SNEGSKA (reference sequence). CDR3 size: 11 residues. CDR3 loop: CSARDVIEAFF. The CDR3 region has the DNA TGCAGTGCTAGAGATGTGATTGAAGCTTTCTTT.